The next 9 T cell receptor beta chains were all read from a single sample in a study of technical replicates of blood from a few donors. Produced via immunoSEQ multiplex PCR; TCRdb's table is partial and in-frame only. The sample lists 65,000 to 95,000 clones, 97% occurring once. The material sequenced was T cells isolated from PBMCs. These receptors were taken from a human donor in good health.

This clone is a singleton in its sample. The V and J genes are TRBV7-9 and TRBJ2-7, with D perhaps matching TRBD2 (6 bases). The CDR3 contains 16 residues. The germline V gene encodes CDR1 SEHNR and CDR2 FQNEAQ (reference sequence). V lost 5 bases to trimming and J lost 3 bases, with 20 bases between them. The DNA for the CDR3 is TGTGCCAGCAGCGCGAGTGGGGGGACTGGACTCTACGAGCAGTACTTC. Protein product: CASSASGGTGLYEQYF.

The chain recombines TRBV2 with TRBJ1-5, with a weak D call TRBD1 (6 bases). This CDR3 is 16 amino acids long. V was shortened by 6 bases and J by 7 bases, with 22 bases between the two germline ends. Germline V gene data show CDR1 as SNHLY and CDR2 as FYNNEI. CDR3 in DNA: TGTGCCAGCAGATTAACCCTTGGCGGGGGCGGACAGCCCCAGCATTTT. Its translation: CASRLTLGGGGQPQHF.

V and J are TRBV5-8 and TRBJ1-1; D gene unclear. CDR1 SGHTS and CDR2 YDEGEE come from the germline V gene. The CDR3 runs to 16 residues. Trimming removed 4 bases at V and 0 bases at J, with 16 bases between. The CDR3 region is CASSQIPGKMNTEAFF. CDR3 nucleotides: TGTGCCAGCAGCCAAATCCCGGGAAAGATGAACACTGAAGCTTTCTTT.

The gene calls are TRBV2 and TRBJ2-5; TRBD1 matches at 11 bases. This CDR3 is 14 amino acids long. After removal of 8 bases from V and 4 bases from J, the junction contained 6 bases not matched to a gene. CDR1 is SNHLY, CDR2 FYNNEI, per germline. CDR3 in amino acids: CASGDRGKGETQYF. The CDR3 bases are TGTGCCAGCGGGGACAGGGGGAAAGGAGAGACCCAGTACTTC.

The chain carries TRBV6-6 and TRBJ1-1; D uncertain. Between the trimmed V and J ends, which lost 0 bases and 3 bases, there was a span of 14 bases. The CDR3 runs 16 residues. CDR1 and CDR2 from the germline V gene are MNHNY and SVGAGI (reference sequence). This CDR3 is CASSYSPTRRDTEAFF. As DNA, the CDR3 is TGTGCCAGCAGTTACTCCCCTACAAGGAGGGACACTGAAGCTTTCTTT.

CDR3 amino acids: CASSNYRETEAFF. The CDR3 DNA is TGTGCCAGCAGCAACTACAGGGAGACTGAAGCTTTCTTT. The gene calls are TRBV7-6 and TRBJ1-1; D may be TRBD1 (6 bases). V lost 5 bases and J 5 bases, leaving 12 bases between the germline ends. The CDR3 is 13 residues long. Looked up from germline, CDR1 is SGHVS and CDR2 is FNYEAQ. The full variable domain, completed using reference TRBV7-6 and TRBJ1-1, is GAGVSQSPRYKVTKRGQDVALRCDPISGHVSLYWYRQALGQGPEFLTYFNYEAQQDKSGLPNDRFSAERPEGSISTLTIQRTEQRDSAMYRCASSNYRETEAFFGQGTRLTVV.

The chain links TRBV6-5 to TRBJ2-3; 7 bases match TRBD2. CDR1 and CDR2 (germline): MNHEY, SVGAGI. CDR3 length equals 14 residues. Trimming took 10 bases from V and 0 from J; bases not matched to a gene: 7. CDR3 loop: CATSSGSSTDTQYF. The CDR3 coding sequence is TGTGCCACCTCTAGCGGCTCGAGCACAGATACGCAGTATTTT.

This clone was seen a single time. This chain uses TRBV7-6 with TRBJ2-5; the match to TRBD2 covers 8 bases. Germline V gives CDR1 SGHVS, CDR2 FNYEAQ. This CDR3 has 15 amino acids. V was clipped by 5 bases and J by 5 bases; unmatched bases: 10. As DNA, the CDR3 is TGTGCCAGCAGCCCGGTGGGCGGGAGGAAGGAGACCCAGTACTTC. It yields the protein CASSPVGGRKETQYF.

The rearrangement uses TRBV4-1 and TRBJ2-7; 7 bases are shared with TRBD2. This CDR3 region has 13 residues. Unmatched junction bases numbered 3, after V lost 4 bases and J lost 3 bases. The germline V gene has CDR1 MGHRA and CDR2 YSYEKL. The CDR3, as DNA: TGCGCCAGCAGCCGCGGACTAGTCTACGAGCAGTACTTC. Its translation is CASSRGLVYEQYF.